This TCR beta chain was sequenced for a study of blood T cell repertoires in COVID-19. Background on the study: T cells, B-cell-depleted T cells, or PBMCs supplied cDNA or gDNA.

The CDR3 consists of 12 residues. Germline values: CDR1 SGDLS, CDR2 YYNGEE. Trimming took off 0 bases at V and 8 bases at J, with 8 bases between the two ends. Here immunoSEQ multiplex PCR was the method, and the copy in TCRdb shows in-frame clones only, minus some. The data show 20,000 to 30,000 clones, roughly 89% seen once. Sequenced: peripheral blood. The gene calls are TRBV9 and TRBJ1-2, with a possible D match to TRBD1 (5 bases). This TCR came from a human donor in a cohort sampled during active COVID-19. The CDR3 sequence is CASSVARGGYTF. CDR3 nucleotide sequence: TGTGCCAGCAGCGTAGCTAGGGGAGGCTACACCTTC.